This passage covers 29 T cell receptor beta chains from one sample sequenced in a study of T-cell memory formation after mild COVID-19. TCRdb processed the 5' RACE reads anew with MiXCR; each CDR3 protein has one entry. The sample consists of roughly 190,000 distinct CDR3 sequences, roughly a tenth of them appearing once. The material sequenced was PBMCs or a T cell subset sorted from them (not recorded which). These receptors came from a man aged 18 to 29 who had mild COVID-19 (a few samples of this study predate the infection). Cell type and time point are not known.

This clonotype was recorded a few times. The chain employs TRBV6-2 or TRBV6-3 and TRBJ1-5; D is unresolved. Germline V gives CDR1 MNHEY, CDR2 SVGEGT. There are 14 residues in the CDR3. Trimming removed 2 bases at V and 4 bases at J, with 9 bases between. The CDR3 DNA reads as TGTGCCAGCAGTTACATCAGTGGTAATCAGCCCCAGCATTTT. The encoded protein is CASSYISGNQPQHF.

This chain uses TRBV28 with TRBJ1-5; D not certain. The germline V gene encodes CDR1 MDHEN and CDR2 SYDVKM. The V and J ends lost 6 bases and 2 bases respectively, with 11 bases between them. There are 14 residues in the CDR3. In nucleotides, the CDR3 is TGTGCCAGCAGAAACGAGGGTCGCAATCAGCCCCAGCATTTT. This codes for CASRNEGRNQPQHF. Variable domain in full (rest from reference TRBV28 and TRBJ1-5): DVKVTQSSRYLVKRTGEKVFLECVQDMDHENMFWYRQDPGLGLRLIYFSYDVKMKEKGDIPEGYSVSREKKERFSLILESASTNQTSMYLCASRNEGRNQPQHFGDGTRLSIL.

This chain links TRBV10-3 with TRBJ1-6, with a weak D call TRBD1 (5 bases). V lost 7 bases, J lost 8 bases, and 24 bases lay in between. Germline V CDR1 and CDR2: ENHRY, SYGVKD. The CDR3 runs 17 residues. Here the CDR3 reads CAIKGVAGFFIDSPLHF. For the CDR3, the DNA is TGTGCCATCAAAGGGGTAGCAGGGTTTTTTATAGATTCACCCCTCCACTTT.

This chain links TRBV6-5 with TRBJ1-3; the D is unclear. CDR1 and CDR2 (germline): MNHEY, SVGAGI. The CDR3 consists of 14 residues. The ends were cut back, 6 bases at V and 1 base at J, with 10 bases in the middle. The CDR3 DNA is TGTGCCAGCAGCCAGGTTCTTTCTGGAAACACCATATATTTT. This translates into CASSQVLSGNTIYF.

This clonotype was seen a handful of times. The CDR3 DNA follows: TGTGCCAGCAGTGATTACACTGAAGCTTTCTTT. Translated, it gives CASSDYTEAFF. This chain connects TRBV6-2 or TRBV6-3 to TRBJ1-1; D not resolved. Germline loops: CDR1 MNHEY, CDR2 SVGEGT. The V end was cut by 5 bases, the J end by 3 bases, with 4 bases between. The CDR3 totals 11 residues.

The V call is TRBV7-2, the J call TRBJ1-5; the D is unclear. V lost 4 bases to trimming and J lost 7 bases, with 8 bases between them. CDR3 length: 12 amino acids. The germline gives CDR1 SGHTA, CDR2 FQGNSA. CDR3 sequence reads: CASSSLGQPQHF. CDR3 coding DNA: TGTGCCAGCAGCTCCCTGGGGCAGCCCCAGCATTTT.

This clonotype turned up a few times. CDR3 sequence: CASSSQPRALGRDEQYF. The CDR3 region has the DNA TGTGCCAGCAGTTCCCAGCCGAGGGCCCTGGGGAGGGACGAGCAGTACTTC. The J gene is TRBJ2-7, the V gene TRBV6-5, with 7 bases identical to TRBD2. V lost 4 bases to trimming and J lost 5 bases; unmatched junction nucleotides: 17. Germline V gives CDR1 MNHEY, CDR2 SVGAGI. The CDR3 has 17 amino acids.

This sequence joins TRBV6-2 or TRBV6-3 and TRBJ1-5, with 7 bases matching TRBD1. Trimming took 6 bases from V and 2 from J; bases not matched to a gene: 7. Looked up from germline, CDR1 is MNHEY and CDR2 is SVGEGT. The CDR3 spans 15 residues. The CDR3 nucleotides are TGTGCCAGCAGAAACCCAGGACAGGGCAATCAGCCCCAGCATTTT. This encodes CASRNPGQGNQPQHF.

This clonotype was counted many times. The chain employs TRBV5-1 and TRBJ2-1, with 7 bases matching TRBD1. This CDR3 has 15 amino acids. Germline V gives CDR1 SGHRS, CDR2 YFSETQ. With 4 bases clipped from V and 0 bases from J, the junction kept 4 bases outside the gene matches. The CDR3 region has the DNA TGCGCCAGCAGCGTGAACAGGGGCTCCTACAATGAGCAGTTCTTC. This encodes CASSVNRGSYNEQFF.

The rearrangement joins TRBV5-5 to TRBJ2-7; the D is unclear. The CDR3 has 14 amino acids. Germline V gives CDR1 SGHKS, CDR2 YYEKEE (reference sequence). Trimming shortened V by 0 bases and J by 7 bases, and 14 bases separated the two germline ends. The CDR3, as DNA: TGTGCCAGCAGCTTGGAACCGCTCTTAGGGGAGCAGTACGTC. This gives the protein CASSLEPLLGEQYV.

This clonotype was recorded a few times. The chain has TRBV7-3 and TRBJ2-5; 14 bases fit TRBD2. V shed 4 bases and J 2 bases; nucleotides not matched to a gene: 6. The CDR3 runs 17 residues. Per the germline V gene, CDR1 is SGHTA and CDR2 is FQGTGA. CDR3 sequence reads: CASSSGLAGGTQETQYF. DNA of the CDR3: TGTGCCAGCAGCTCAGGACTAGCGGGGGGTACGCAAGAGACCCAGTACTTC.

This clonotype showed up just a few times. The V and J genes are TRBV4-3 and TRBJ1-1, with a possible D match to TRBD1 (5 bases). The CDR3 length is 20 residues. Germline CDR1 and CDR2: LGHNA and YSLEER. The V end was cut by 4 bases, the J end by 3 bases, with 30 bases between. DNA for the CDR3: TGCGCCAGCAGCCGAGACCCAGTTTACCGGGGAATAGGAGGGGACACTGAAGCTTTCTTT. Its protein is CASSRDPVYRGIGGDTEAFF.

This clonotype was detected a few times. This rearrangement joins TRBV6-6 to TRBJ1-5; D is unresolved. Germline V CDR1 and CDR2: MNHNY, SVGAGI (reference sequence). V lost 2 bases, J lost 0 bases, and 17 bases lay in between. The CDR3 totals 18 residues. The CDR3 coding sequence is TGTGCCAGCAGTTACGGCGGAGACGGTGGTTATAGCAATCAGCCCCAGCATTTT. Its protein product is CASSYGGDGGYSNQPQHF.

Written as DNA, the CDR3 is TGTGCCAGCAGCGCCCCTCGACAGGGGGCCTACAATGAGCAGTTCTTC. Amino acids: CASSAPRQGAYNEQFF. V gene TRBV5-4 combines with J gene TRBJ2-1; 9 bases agree with TRBD1. This CDR3 has 16 residues. Germline V gene sequence: CDR1 SGHNT, CDR2 YYREEE (reference sequence). V was pared by 4 bases and J by 2 bases, with 7 bases of the junction left unmatched.

The chain employs TRBV7-7 and TRBJ2-3; D is perhaps TRBD2 (7 bases). The CDR3 is 13 residues long. Trimming took off 5 bases at V and 6 bases at J, with 12 bases between the two ends. Germline-derived CDR1 and CDR2 are SSHAT and FNYEAQ (reference sequence). CDR3 sequence reads: CASSRGRGDTQYF. The CDR3 DNA reads TGTGCCAGCAGCCGGGGGCGGGGGGATACGCAGTATTTT.

This clonotype was recorded a few times. The CDR3 DNA sequence: TGCGCCAGCAGGGGCGGATCGGAGGGGCCCCAGCATTTT. Encoded protein: CASRGGSEGPQHF. The chain uses TRBV5-1 and TRBJ1-5; D is unclear. Germline CDR1 reads SGHRS; CDR2 reads YFSETQ. The V and J ends lost 5 bases and 9 bases respectively, with 15 bases between them. The CDR3 has 13 residues.

This clonotype was found a few times. The rearrangement links TRBV5-1 to TRBJ1-1; D is possibly TRBD1 (6 bases). Germline CDR1 is SGHRS and CDR2 is YFSETQ. The CDR3 covers 14 residues. V lost 3 bases to trimming and J lost 4 bases, with 13 bases between them. In DNA, the CDR3 is TGCGCCAGCAGCTCCGGACAGCCTTTCACTGAAGCTTTCTTT. Amino acids: CASSSGQPFTEAFF.

The V and J genes are TRBV12-3 or TRBV12-4 and TRBJ2-3, with unresolved D. The CDR3 loop spans 15 amino acids. V shed 7 bases and J shed 4 bases, with 18 bases lying between them. The CDR3 is CASTITHTGSDTQYF. In DNA form, the CDR3 reads TGTGCCAGCACCATTACCCACACTGGTTCAGATACGCAGTATTTT.

This chain links TRBV24-1 with TRBJ1-1; no definite D call. Germline CDR1 is KGHDR and CDR2 is SFDVKD. This CDR3 has 15 residues. V was clipped by 0 bases and J by 1 base, with 8 bases between them. The DNA for the CDR3 is TGTGCCACCAGTGATTTGGACCCTTGGAACACTGAAGCTTTCTTT. Its protein product is CATSDLDPWNTEAFF.

The V and J genes are TRBV15 and TRBJ2-3; 8 nucleotides align to TRBD2. Germline CDR1 LNHNV, CDR2 YYDKDF (reference sequence). This CDR3 has 17 residues. The J segment lost 1 base and the V segment lost 0 bases, leaving 6 bases of the junction unmatched. CDR3 DNA sequence: TGTGCCACCAGCAGAGATCAGAGGCGGGGGGGCACAGATACGCAGTATTTT. Its translation is CATSRDQRRGGTDTQYF.

This chain links TRBV18 with TRBJ2-5; D is unresolved. CDR1 is KGHSH, CDR2 LQKENI, per germline. The CDR3 runs to 15 residues. Between the trimmed V and J ends, which lost 0 bases and 5 bases, there was a span of 13 bases. The CDR3 DNA sequence: TGTGCCAGCTCACCACCGTCGGATTTCGGGGAGACCCAGTACTTC. It yields the protein CASSPPSDFGETQYF.

This clonotype was counted ten times or more. The chain couples TRBV20-1 to TRBJ2-7; 14 bases fit TRBD2. The CDR3 is 16 amino acids. The V and J ends lost 1 base and 6 bases, in that order; junction bases with no gene match: 8. Per the germline V gene, CDR1 is DFQATT and CDR2 is SNEGSKA (reference sequence). DNA for the CDR3: TGCAGTGCTAGAGCGCGACTAGCGGGGGGGCGGGGCGAGCAGTACTTC. Its translation is CSARARLAGGRGEQYF.

This clonotype was seen only a few times. The chain combines TRBV19 with TRBJ2-5; the D is unclear. This CDR3 has 16 amino acids. V dropped 6 bases and J dropped 2 bases, with 19 bases sitting between them. Germline values: CDR1 LNHDA, CDR2 SQIVND (reference sequence). This CDR3 is CASSPRRGNVQETQYF. The CDR3 DNA reads as TGTGCCAGTAGCCCCCGGAGAGGTAACGTTCAAGAGACCCAGTACTTC.

This clonotype was counted ten times or more. Here the CDR3 reads CSAPDNYGYTF. The CDR3 DNA reads TGCAGTGCTCCAGATAACTATGGCTACACCTTC. The chain employs TRBV20-1 and TRBJ1-2, with D unclear. V gave up 5 bases and J gave up 1 base, with 5 bases separating them. Germline CDR1 reads DFQATT; CDR2 reads SNEGSKA (reference sequence). The CDR3 contains 11 residues.

This clonotype was seen a few times. The chain combines TRBV12-3 or TRBV12-4 with TRBJ2-3; 7 bases are shared with TRBD2. The J segment lost 1 base and the V segment lost 5 bases, leaving 3 bases of the junction unmatched. The CDR3 has 14 residues. The CDR3 sequence: CASSGLAGTDTQYF. The CDR3 DNA sequence: TGTGCCAGCAGTGGCCTAGCGGGCACAGATACGCAGTATTTT.

This clonotype was observed once. The chain recombines TRBV7-9 with TRBJ2-3; D unresolved. In germline, CDR1 is SEHNR, CDR2 FQNEAQ (reference sequence). The CDR3 spans 15 residues. V lost 2 bases, J lost 2 bases, and 11 bases lay in between. This CDR3 is CASSLQWTDTDTQYF. DNA of the CDR3: TGTGCCAGCAGCTTACAGTGGACGGACACAGATACGCAGTATTTT.

This clonotype was found a few times. The rearrangement links TRBV4-1 to TRBJ2-3, with 7 bases that match TRBD2. Germline-derived CDR1 and CDR2 are MGHRA and YSYEKL. This CDR3 spans 13 amino acids. Losses at the gene ends were 6 bases for V and 4 bases for J; bases not matched to a gene: 4. The CDR3 region has the DNA TGCGCCAGCAGACAAACTAGCGCAGATACGCAGTATTTT. This sequence encodes CASRQTSADTQYF.

The V and J genes are TRBV9 and TRBJ1-3, with a weak D call TRBD1 (5 bases). The V and J ends lost 3 bases and 8 bases respectively, with 12 bases between them. Germline V gene sequence: CDR1 SGDLS, CDR2 YYNGEE. The CDR3 consists of 13 residues. CDR3 in amino acids: CASSAGTEDTIYF. The DNA of the CDR3 is TGTGCCAGCAGCGCCGGGACTGAGGACACCATATATTTT. Full variable domain (missing parts from reference TRBV9 and TRBJ1-3): DSGVTQTPKHLITATGQRVTLRCSPRSGDLSVYWYQQSLDQGLQFLIQYYNGEERAKGNILERFSAQQFPDLHSELNLSSLELGDSALYFCASSAGTEDTIYFGEGSWLTVV.

This chain connects TRBV25-1 to TRBJ2-3; TRBD2 agrees at 13 bases. This CDR3 is 14 amino acids long. Trimming took 3 bases from V and 8 from J; bases not matched to a gene: 2. The germline gives CDR1 MGHDK, CDR2 SYGVNS. CDR3 sequence reads: CASSEGLAGSTQYF. The DNA of the CDR3 is TGTGCCAGCAGTGAGGGACTAGCGGGGAGTACGCAGTATTTT.